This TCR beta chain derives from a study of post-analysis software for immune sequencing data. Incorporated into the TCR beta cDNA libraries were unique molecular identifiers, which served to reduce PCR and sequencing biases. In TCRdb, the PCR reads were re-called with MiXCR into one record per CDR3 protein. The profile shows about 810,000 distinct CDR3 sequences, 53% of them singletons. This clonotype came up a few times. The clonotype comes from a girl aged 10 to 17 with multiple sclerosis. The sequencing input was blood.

In DNA, the CDR3 is TGTGCCAGCAGCCCAAAAGGGCAGGTCTCTGGGGCCAACGTCCTGACTTTC. Amino acids: CASSPKGQVSGANVLTF. This chain uses TRBV7-3 with TRBJ2-6; no firm D call. Germline CDR1 and CDR2: SGHTA and FQGTGA. Trimming cost V 5 bases and J 0 bases, with 14 bases left between them. This CDR3 is 17 amino acids long.